Only a few counts were recorded for the clone carrying this T cell receptor (beta chain). No antigen is known for it. Primers used in a second PCR of about 6 to 11 cycles were a sample-barcoded 5' primer and a J-beta primer mix. TCRdb analysed the 5' RACE reads with MiXCR anew, one entry per CDR3 protein. The sample yields about 510,000 distinct CDR3 sequences, about a quarter seen once. The data were taken from a study of blood T cells in healthy people across ages. Regarding the study as a whole: There were more naive CD4+ cells and higher diversity in long-lived donors than in aged donors. Age brought a roughly linear fall in TCR beta diversity measured per million T cells.

Germline V gene data show CDR1 as MNHEY and CDR2 as SMNVEV (reference sequence). This CDR3 has 15 amino acids. With 3 bases clipped from V and 6 bases from J, the junction kept 7 bases outside the gene matches. The same data also contributed to another study, on T cells of mothers and their children. From that study: Second-PCR primer M1S introduced sample barcodes and 2-4 random nucleotides. Each child contributed approximately 3 million TCR beta CDR3 reads, while each mother contributed over 9.5 million.

Sequences were obtained from blood. The sequence derives from a boy aged 2 to 10 in good health. This chain connects TRBV27 to TRBJ2-1; 8 nucleotides line up with TRBD1. The CDR3 sequence is CASSFGQGPFNEQFF. CDR3 nucleotides: TGTGCCAGCAGTTTTGGACAGGGCCCATTCAATGAGCAGTTCTTC.